This T cell receptor (beta chain) was sequenced for a study of monozygotic twins with inflammatory bowel disease. Each donor gave less than 3 ml of peripheral blood. With the 5' RACE reads reprocessed, TCRdb shows one record per CDR3 protein and no DNA. This sample's table reports 400,000 to 500,000 distinct CDR3 sequences. Sample: blood. The TCR was taken from a human donor with ulcerative colitis or Crohn's disease, or a healthy co-twin of an affected twin (not recorded which).

The CDR3 sequence is CASSQDESFLSSTDTQYF. The gene calls are TRBV4-1 and TRBJ2-3. The CDR3 is made up of 18 amino acids. Germline V gene lookup returns CDR1 MGHRA and CDR2 YSYEKL.